This T cell receptor (beta chain) was sequenced in a study of neoadjuvant anti-PD-1 for oral cavity cancer. Data came from immunoSEQ multiplex PCR; TCRdb stores just in-frame clones and leaves some out. The sample records some 71,000 clones, over 70% being singletons. The germline gives CDR1 GTSNPN, CDR2 SVGIG (reference sequence). The ends were cut back, 1 base at V and 1 base at J, with 10 bases in the middle. The CDR3 is made up of 14 amino acids. The chain is built from TRBV30 and TRBJ1-2; D gene unclear. Here the sequenced sample was PBMCs, taken before nivolumab (anti-PD-1) treatment. This clonotype was obtained from a person between 40 and 85 years old with oral cavity squamous cell carcinoma. CDR3: CAWSDQVYNYGYTF. The CDR3 bases are TGTGCCTGGAGTGACCAGGTATATAACTATGGCTACACCTTC.